The entry below gives a single T cell receptor beta chain sequence along with its context. This record comes from a study of T cell responses to AZD1222 COVID-19 vaccine. The CDR3 totals 14 residues. The V gene lost 0 bases and the J gene lost 10 bases, with 14 bases spanning the gap. Germline CDR1 reads SGDLS; CDR2 reads YYNGEE. The protocol was immunoSEQ multiplex PCR, while the TCRdb copy is restricted to in-frame clones and leaves out a portion. The sample holds over 120,000 clones, roughly 91% seen once. This sequence joins TRBV9 and TRBJ1-5; D gene unclear. Sequenced material: peripheral blood, taken on day 0 of AZD1222 vaccination. This TCR was recovered from an adult in good health. Written as DNA, the CDR3 is TGTGCCAGCAGCGTAGAGACGGGATTCGGACCCCAGCATTTT. Protein sequence: CASSVETGFGPQHF.